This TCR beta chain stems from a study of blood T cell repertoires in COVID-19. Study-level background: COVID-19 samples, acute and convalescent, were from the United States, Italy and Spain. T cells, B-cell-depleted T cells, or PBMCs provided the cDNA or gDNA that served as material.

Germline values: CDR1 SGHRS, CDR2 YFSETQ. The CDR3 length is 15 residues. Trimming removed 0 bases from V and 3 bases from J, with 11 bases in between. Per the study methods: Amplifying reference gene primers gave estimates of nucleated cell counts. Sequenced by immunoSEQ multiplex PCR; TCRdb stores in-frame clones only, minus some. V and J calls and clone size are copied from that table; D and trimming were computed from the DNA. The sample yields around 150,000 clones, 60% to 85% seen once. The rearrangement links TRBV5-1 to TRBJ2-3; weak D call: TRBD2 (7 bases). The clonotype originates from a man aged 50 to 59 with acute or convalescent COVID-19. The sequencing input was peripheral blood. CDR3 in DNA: TGCGCCAGCAGCTTGGGTGGGGGGGCAACAGATACGCAGTATTTT. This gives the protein CASSLGGGATDTQYF.